This T cell receptor beta chain was identified during a study of T cell changes during pregnancy in multiple sclerosis. Germline CDR1 SGHNT, CDR2 YYREEE (reference sequence). V dropped 2 bases and J dropped 6; count of bases not matched to a gene: 19. CDR3 length equals 18 residues. TCRdb's table, derived via immunoSEQ multiplex PCR, lists solely in-frame clones and lacks some. The sample has roughly 30,000 clones, under 95% seen once. The receptor comes from a female donor with multiple sclerosis, enrolled in a pregnancy study. The sequenced sample was CD4+ T cells from peripheral blood mononuclear cells, obtained in the second trimester of pregnancy. The chain carries TRBV5-4 and TRBJ2-7; TRBD2 aligns across 8 bases. CDR3 sequence (DNA): TGTGCCAGCAGCTTAGTTTTAGCGAGCGGGAGCAAATCCACCGAGCAGTACTTC. It is translated as CASSLVLASGSKSTEQYF. The whole variable domain, remainder taken from reference TRBV5-4 and TRBJ2-7, is ETGVTQSPTHLIKTRGQQVTLRCSSQSGHNTVSWYQQALGQGPQFIFQYYREEENGRGNFPPRFSGLQFPNYSSELNVNALELDDSALYLCASSLVLASGSKSTEQYFGPGTRLTVT.